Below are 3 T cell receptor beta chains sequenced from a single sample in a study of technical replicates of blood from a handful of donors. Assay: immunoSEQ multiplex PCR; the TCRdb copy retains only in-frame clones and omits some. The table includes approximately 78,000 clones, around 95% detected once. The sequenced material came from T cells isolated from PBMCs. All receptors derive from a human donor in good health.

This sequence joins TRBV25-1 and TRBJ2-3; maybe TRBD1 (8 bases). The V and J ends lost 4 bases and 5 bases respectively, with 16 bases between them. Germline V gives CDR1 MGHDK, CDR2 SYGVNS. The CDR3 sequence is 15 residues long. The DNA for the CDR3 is TGTGCCAGCAGTGTTCGACAGGGGAGGGGAGATACGCAGTATTTT. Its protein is CASSVRQGRGDTQYF.

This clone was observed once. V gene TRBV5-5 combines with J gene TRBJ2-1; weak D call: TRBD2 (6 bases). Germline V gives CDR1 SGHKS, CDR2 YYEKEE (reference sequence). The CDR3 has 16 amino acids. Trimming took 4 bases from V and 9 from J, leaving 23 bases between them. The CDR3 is CASSELCRVIGGEQFF. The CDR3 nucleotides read TGTGCCAGCAGCGAATTATGTAGAGTAATCGGGGGTGAGCAGTTCTTC.

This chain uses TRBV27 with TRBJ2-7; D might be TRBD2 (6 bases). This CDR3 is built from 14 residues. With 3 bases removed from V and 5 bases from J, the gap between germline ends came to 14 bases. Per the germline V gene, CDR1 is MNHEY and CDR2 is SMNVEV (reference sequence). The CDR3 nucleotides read TGTGCCAGCAGTTTCTCCGGGACTTTGAACGAGCAGTACTTC. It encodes CASSFSGTLNEQYF.